The T cell receptor (beta chain) under discussion was sequenced for a study of T cells in Graves' hyperthyroidism and ophthalmopathy. This clonotype came up many times. Its target is not known. Lactation, pregnancy, other autoimmune disease or uncontrolled infection led to exclusion of patients. Study results and caveats: In the blood, most expanded thyroid clonotypes above 0.001 appeared as well.

V shed 6 bases, J shed 3 bases, and the junction held 8 bases outside the gene matches. This CDR3 contains 17 residues. Germline-derived CDR1 and CDR2 are SGHVS and FNYEAQ. The CDR3 regions of TCR beta were amplified from RNA transcripts. HTBI primers were employed in a first-round RT-PCR of the TCR CDR3. TCRdb called the multiplex PCR reads again in MiXCR, with one record for every CDR3 protein. The sample holds 250,000 to 300,000 distinct CDR3 sequences, roughly 13% seen once. This clonotype originated in a woman aged 25 to 39 with Graves' hyperthyroidism that later progressed to Graves' ophthalmopathy. The sequencing input was blood. The gene calls are TRBV7-6 and TRBJ2-3, with TRBD2 matching over 14 bases. This CDR3 reads CASRRWGTSGSTDTQYF. DNA of the CDR3: TGTGCCAGCAGGCGCTGGGGGACTAGCGGGAGTACAGATACGCAGTATTTT.